This TCR beta chain was identified in a study of T cell changes during pregnancy in multiple sclerosis. The table came from immunoSEQ multiplex PCR; TCRdb's copy has only in-frame clones and leaves some out. Seen here are some 110,000 clones, around 90% observed once, and the top ten hold 1.6%. Trimming removed 5 bases from V and 3 bases from J; junction bases left unmatched: 10. The CDR3 runs to 17 residues. Germline V CDR1 and CDR2: SGHTA, FQGNSA. Sequenced here: peripheral blood, sampled before pregnancy. This sequence originates from a female donor with multiple sclerosis, enrolled in a pregnancy study. This chain joins TRBV7-2 and TRBJ1-6, with 7 bases aligning to TRBD1. This CDR3 is CASSPGGTDNYNSPLHF. The CDR3 DNA reads TGTGCCAGCAGCCCAGGTGGGACAGACAACTATAATTCACCCCTCCACTTT. The full variable domain, completed using reference TRBV7-2 and TRBJ1-6, is GAGVSQSPSNKVTEKGKDVELRCDPISGHTALYWYRQSLGQGLEFLIYFQGNSAPDKSGLPSDRFSAERTGGSVSTLTIQRTQQEDSAVYLCASSPGGTDNYNSPLHFGNGTRLTVT.